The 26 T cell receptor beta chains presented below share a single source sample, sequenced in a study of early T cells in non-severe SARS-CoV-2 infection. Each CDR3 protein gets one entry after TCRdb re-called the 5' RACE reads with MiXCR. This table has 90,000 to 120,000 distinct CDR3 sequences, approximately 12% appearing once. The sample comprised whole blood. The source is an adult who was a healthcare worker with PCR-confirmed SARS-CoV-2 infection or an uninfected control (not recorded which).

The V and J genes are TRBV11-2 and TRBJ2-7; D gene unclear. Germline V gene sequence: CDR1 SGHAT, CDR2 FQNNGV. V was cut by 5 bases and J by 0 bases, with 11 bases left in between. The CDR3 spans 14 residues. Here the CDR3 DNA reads TGTGCCAGCAGCCCCCGGGCCGCCTCCTACGAGCAGTACTTC. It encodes CASSPRAASYEQYF.

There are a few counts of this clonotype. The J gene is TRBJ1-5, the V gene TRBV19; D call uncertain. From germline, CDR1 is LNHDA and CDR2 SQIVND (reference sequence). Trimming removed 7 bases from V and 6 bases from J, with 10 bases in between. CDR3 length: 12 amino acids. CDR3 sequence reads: CASNQPPQPQHF. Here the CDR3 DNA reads TGTGCCAGTAACCAACCCCCTCAGCCCCAGCATTTT.

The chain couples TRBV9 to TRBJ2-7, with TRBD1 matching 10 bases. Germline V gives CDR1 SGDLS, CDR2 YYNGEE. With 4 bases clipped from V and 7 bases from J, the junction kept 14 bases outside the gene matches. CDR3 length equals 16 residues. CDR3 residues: CASSPLSGTGAEEQYF. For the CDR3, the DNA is TGTGCCAGCAGCCCCCTTTCCGGGACAGGGGCCGAGGAGCAGTACTTC. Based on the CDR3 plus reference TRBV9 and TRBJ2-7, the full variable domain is DSGVTQTPKHLITATGQRVTLRCSPRSGDLSVYWYQQSLDQGLQFLIQYYNGEERAKGNILERFSAQQFPDLHSELNLSSLELGDSALYFCASSPLSGTGAEEQYFGPGTRLTVT.

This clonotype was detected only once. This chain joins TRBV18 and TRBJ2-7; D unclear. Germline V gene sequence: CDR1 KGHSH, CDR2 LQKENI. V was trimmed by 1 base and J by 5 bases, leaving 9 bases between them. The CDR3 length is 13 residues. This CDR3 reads CASSPQVAHEQYF. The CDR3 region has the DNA TGTGCCAGCTCACCACAAGTAGCCCACGAGCAGTACTTC.

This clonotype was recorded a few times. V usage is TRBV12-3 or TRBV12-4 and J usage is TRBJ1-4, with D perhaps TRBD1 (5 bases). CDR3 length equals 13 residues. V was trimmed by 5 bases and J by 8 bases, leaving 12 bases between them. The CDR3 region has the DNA TGTGCCAGCAGTCCGCAGGGCGGGGAAAAACTGTTTTTT. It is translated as CASSPQGGEKLFF.

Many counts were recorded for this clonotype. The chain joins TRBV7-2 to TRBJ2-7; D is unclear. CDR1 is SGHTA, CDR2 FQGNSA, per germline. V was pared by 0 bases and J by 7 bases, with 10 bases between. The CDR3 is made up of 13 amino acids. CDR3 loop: CASSLADLREQYF. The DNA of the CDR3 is TGTGCCAGCAGCTTAGCTGACCTACGAGAGCAGTACTTC.

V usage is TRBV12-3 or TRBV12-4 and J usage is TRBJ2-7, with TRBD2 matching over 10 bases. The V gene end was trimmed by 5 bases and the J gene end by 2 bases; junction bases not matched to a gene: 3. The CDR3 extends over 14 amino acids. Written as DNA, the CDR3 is TGTGCCAGCAGTACTAGCGGGACACCCTACGAGCAGTACTTC. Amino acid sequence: CASSTSGTPYEQYF.

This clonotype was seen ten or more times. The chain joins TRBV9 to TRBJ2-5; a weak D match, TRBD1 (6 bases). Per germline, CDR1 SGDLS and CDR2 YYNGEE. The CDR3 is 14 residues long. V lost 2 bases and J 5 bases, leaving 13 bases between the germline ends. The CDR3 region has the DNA TGTGCCAGCAGCGTGACCGGACAGCCGGAGACCCAGTACTTC. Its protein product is CASSVTGQPETQYF.

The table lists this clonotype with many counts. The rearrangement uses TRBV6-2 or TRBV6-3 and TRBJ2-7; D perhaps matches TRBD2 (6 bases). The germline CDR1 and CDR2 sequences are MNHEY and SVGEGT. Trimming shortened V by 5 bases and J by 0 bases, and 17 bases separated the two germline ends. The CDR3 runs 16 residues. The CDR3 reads CASSLRSPAGSYEQYF. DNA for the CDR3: TGTGCCAGCAGTCTAAGGTCGCCAGCGGGCTCCTACGAGCAGTACTTC.

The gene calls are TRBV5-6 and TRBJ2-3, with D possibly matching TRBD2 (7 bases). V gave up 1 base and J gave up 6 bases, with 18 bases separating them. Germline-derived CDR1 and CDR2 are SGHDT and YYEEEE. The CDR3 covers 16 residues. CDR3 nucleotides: TGTGCCAGCAGCTTGTGGGGGGGCCTCCCGGCGGATACGCAGTATTTT. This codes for CASSLWGGLPADTQYF. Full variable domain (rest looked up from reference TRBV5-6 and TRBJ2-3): DAGVTQSPTHLIKTRGQQVTLRCSPKSGHDTVSWYQQALGQGPQFIFQYYEEEERQRGNFPDRFSGHQFPNYSSELNVNALLLGDSALYLCASSLWGGLPADTQYFGPGTRLTVL.

The CDR3 DNA sequence: TGCAGCGCTCCCATTCACGGAGGACTAGAGACCCAGTACTTC. Its translation is CSAPIHGGLETQYF. This sequence joins TRBV29-1 and TRBJ2-5; tentative D call: TRBD2 (5 bases). The CDR3 covers 14 residues. The V gene's germline CDR1 is SQVTM and CDR2 ANQGSEA. Trimming left V 7 bases short and J 4 bases short, with 19 bases between. The full variable domain, completed using reference TRBV29-1 and TRBJ2-5, is SAVISQKPSRDICQRGTSLTIQCQVDSQVTMMFWYRQQPGQSLTLIATANQGSEATYESGFVIDKFPISRPNLTFSTLTVSNMSPEDSSIYLCSAPIHGGLETQYFGPGTRLLVL.

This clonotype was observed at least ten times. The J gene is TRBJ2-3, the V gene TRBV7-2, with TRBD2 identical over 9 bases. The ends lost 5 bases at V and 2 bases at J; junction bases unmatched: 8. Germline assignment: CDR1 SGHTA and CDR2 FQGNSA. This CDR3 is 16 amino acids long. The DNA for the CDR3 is TGTGCCAGCAGCGTACAAGCGGGAGGTTTCACAGATACGCAGTATTTT. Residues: CASSVQAGGFTDTQYF. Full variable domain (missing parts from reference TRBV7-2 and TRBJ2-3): GAGVSQSPSNKVTEKGKDVELRCDPISGHTALYWYRQSLGQGLEFLIYFQGNSAPDKSGLPSDRFSAERTGGSVSTLTIQRTQQEDSAVYLCASSVQAGGFTDTQYFGPGTRLTVL.

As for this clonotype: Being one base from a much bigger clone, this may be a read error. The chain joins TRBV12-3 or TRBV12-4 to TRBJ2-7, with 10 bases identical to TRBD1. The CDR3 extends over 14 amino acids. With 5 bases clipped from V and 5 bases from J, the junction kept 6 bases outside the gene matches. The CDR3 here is CASSLRDRGNEQYF. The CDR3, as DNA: TGTGCCAGCAGTCTCCGGGACAGGGGAAACGAGCAGTACTTC.

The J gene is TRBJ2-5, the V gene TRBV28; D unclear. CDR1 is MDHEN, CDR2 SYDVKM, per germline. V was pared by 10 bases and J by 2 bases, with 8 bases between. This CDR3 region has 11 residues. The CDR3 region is CATNHQETQYF. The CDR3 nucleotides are TGTGCCACGAATCATCAAGAGACCCAGTACTTC.

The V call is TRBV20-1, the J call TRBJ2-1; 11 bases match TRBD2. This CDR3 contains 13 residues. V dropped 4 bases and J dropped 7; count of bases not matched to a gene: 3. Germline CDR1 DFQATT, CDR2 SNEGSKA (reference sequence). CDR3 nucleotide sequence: TGCAGTGCTAAGGGACTAGCGGAGAATGAGCAGTTCTTC. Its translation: CSAKGLAENEQFF.

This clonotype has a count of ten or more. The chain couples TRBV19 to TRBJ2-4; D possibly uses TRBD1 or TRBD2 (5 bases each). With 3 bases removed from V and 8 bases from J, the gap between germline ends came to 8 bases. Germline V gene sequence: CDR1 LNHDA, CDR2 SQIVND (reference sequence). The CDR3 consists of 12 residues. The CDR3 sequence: CASSIRGDIQYF. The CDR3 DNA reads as TGTGCCAGTAGTATTAGGGGAGACATTCAGTACTTC.

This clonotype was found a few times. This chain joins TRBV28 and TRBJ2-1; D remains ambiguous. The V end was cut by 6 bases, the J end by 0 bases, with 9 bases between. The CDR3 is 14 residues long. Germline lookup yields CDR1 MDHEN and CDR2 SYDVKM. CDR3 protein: CASRIHSSYNEQFF. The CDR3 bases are TGTGCCAGCAGAATTCACAGCTCCTACAATGAGCAGTTCTTC.

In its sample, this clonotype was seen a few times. In DNA, the CDR3 is TGTGCCAGCAGACCCGACAGATCCTACGAGCAGTACTTC. It encodes CASRPDRSYEQYF. The chain has TRBV6-6 and TRBJ2-7, with a possible D match to TRBD1 (5 bases). V gave up 6 bases and J gave up 1 base, with 10 bases separating them. Germline V lookup: CDR1 MNHNY, CDR2 SVGAGI (reference sequence). This CDR3 region has 13 residues.

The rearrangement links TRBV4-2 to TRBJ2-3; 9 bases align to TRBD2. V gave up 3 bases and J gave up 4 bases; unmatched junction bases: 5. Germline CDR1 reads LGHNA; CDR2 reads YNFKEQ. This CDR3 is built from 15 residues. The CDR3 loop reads CASSHELAGPDTQYF. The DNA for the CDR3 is TGTGCCAGCAGCCATGAGCTAGCGGGACCAGATACGCAGTATTTT.

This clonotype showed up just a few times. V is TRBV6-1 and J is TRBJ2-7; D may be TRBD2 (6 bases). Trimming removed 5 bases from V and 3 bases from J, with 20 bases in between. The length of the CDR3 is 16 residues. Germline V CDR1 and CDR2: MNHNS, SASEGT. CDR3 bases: TGTGCCAGCAGTTCAGGGCCGGGACTTAGATTCTACGAGCAGTACTTC. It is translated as CASSSGPGLRFYEQYF.

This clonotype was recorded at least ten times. The CDR3 sequence: CASSPNSIANTGELFF. CDR3 nucleotide sequence: TGTGCCAGCTCACCTAACAGCATCGCGAACACCGGGGAGCTGTTTTTT. V and J are TRBV18 and TRBJ2-2, with D unresolved. The CDR3 is 16 residues long. V was clipped by 3 bases and J by 0 bases, with 11 bases between them. The germline V gene encodes CDR1 KGHSH and CDR2 LQKENI.

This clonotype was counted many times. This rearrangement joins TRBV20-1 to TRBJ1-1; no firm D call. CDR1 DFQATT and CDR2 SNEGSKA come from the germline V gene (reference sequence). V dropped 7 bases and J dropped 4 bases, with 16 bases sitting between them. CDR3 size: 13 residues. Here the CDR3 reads CSGFGEWGTEAFF. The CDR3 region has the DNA TGCAGTGGTTTCGGGGAGTGGGGCACTGAAGCTTTCTTT.

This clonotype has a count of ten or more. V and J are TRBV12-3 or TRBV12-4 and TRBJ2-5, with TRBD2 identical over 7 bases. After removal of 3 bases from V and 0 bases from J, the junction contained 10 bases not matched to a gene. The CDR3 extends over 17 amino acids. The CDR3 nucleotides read TGTGCCAGCAGTTTGGGACTCCTGGGGGGGGACCAAGAGACCCAGTACTTC. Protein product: CASSLGLLGGDQETQYF.

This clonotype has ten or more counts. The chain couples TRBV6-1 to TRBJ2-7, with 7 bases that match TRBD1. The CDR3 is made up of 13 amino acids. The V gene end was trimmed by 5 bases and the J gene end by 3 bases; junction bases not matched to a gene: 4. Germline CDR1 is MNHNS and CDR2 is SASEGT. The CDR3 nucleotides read TGTGCCAGCAGTCCGGGACAGAACTACGAGCAGTACTTC. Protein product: CASSPGQNYEQYF.

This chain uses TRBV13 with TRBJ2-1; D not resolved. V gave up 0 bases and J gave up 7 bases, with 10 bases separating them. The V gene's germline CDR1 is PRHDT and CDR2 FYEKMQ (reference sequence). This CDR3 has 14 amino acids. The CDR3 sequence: CASSLGPHLNEQFF. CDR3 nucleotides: TGTGCCAGCAGCTTAGGCCCCCATTTGAATGAGCAGTTCTTC.

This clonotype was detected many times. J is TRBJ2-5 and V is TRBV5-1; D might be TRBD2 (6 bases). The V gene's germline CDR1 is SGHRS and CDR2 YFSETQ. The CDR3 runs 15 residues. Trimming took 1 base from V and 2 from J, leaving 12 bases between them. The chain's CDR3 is CASSLMGRGQETQYF. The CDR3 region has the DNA TGCGCCAGCAGCTTGATGGGTCGGGGGCAAGAGACCCAGTACTTC.